This T cell receptor beta chain appears in the sequencing data of a study of tumor and adjacent non-tumor tissue in lung cancer. Study-wide results and limits: Shorter survival was associated with higher TCR diversity in tumors.

Three rounds of nested PCR, following a modified ARM-PCR protocol, produced the TCRbeta library. TCRdb used MiXCR to reprocess the multiplex PCR reads, holding one entry per CDR3 protein. Altogether just over 200,000 distinct CDR3 sequences are present, roughly 70% being singletons, with the ten largest covering approximately 26%. Losses at the gene ends were 2 bases for V and 6 bases for J; bases not matched to a gene: 10. The CDR3 loop spans 17 amino acids. Germline V CDR1 and CDR2: SGHNT, YENEEA. This clonotype was found many times. Its specificity is unknown. The template was RNA from unsorted bulk tissue.

The rearrangement joins TRBV11-3 to TRBJ2-3; TRBD2 aligns across 11 bases. Sequenced input: lung tumor tissue. This clonotype originated in a man between 60 and 70 years old with non-small cell lung cancer. The CDR3 DNA reads as TGTGCCAGCAGCTTAAGCCTAGCGGGAGGAGGGCGGGATACGCAGTATTTT. Its protein product is CASSLSLAGGGRDTQYF.